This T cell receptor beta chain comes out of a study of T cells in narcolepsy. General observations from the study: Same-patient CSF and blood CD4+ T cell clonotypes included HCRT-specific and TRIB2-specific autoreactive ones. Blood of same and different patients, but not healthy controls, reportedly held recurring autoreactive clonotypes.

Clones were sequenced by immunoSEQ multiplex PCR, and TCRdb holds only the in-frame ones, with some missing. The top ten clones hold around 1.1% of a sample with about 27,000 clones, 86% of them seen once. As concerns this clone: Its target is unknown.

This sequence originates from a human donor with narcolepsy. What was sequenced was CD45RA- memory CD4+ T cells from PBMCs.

The CDR3: CASSQVAGAPPYGYTF. The CDR3 DNA sequence: TGCGCCAGCAGCCAAGTAGCAGGGGCGCCTCCCTATGGCTACACCTTC. The J gene is TRBJ1-2, the V gene TRBV4-1; a possible D gene is TRBD1 (6 bases). With 1 base removed from V and 4 bases from J, the gap between germline ends came to 16 bases. From germline, CDR1 is MGHRA and CDR2 YSYEKL. CDR3 length equals 16 residues.